A selection of T cell receptor beta chains follows, all from one sample in a study of CD8+CD57+ T cells in acquired aplastic anemia. A single record per CDR3 protein comes from TCRdb applying MiXCR to the reads. The table shows hundreds of thousands of distinct CDR3 sequences, with approximately 32% occurring only once. Sequences were obtained from sorted CD4+, CD8+, or CD8+CD57+ T cells (not recorded which) from PBMCs. Source of these receptors: a human donor with aplastic anemia. The CDR3 runs from the conserved cysteine through the conserved F or W. Fields, in order: J gene, V gene, clone size, CDR3 protein. Clone size appears in some rows only: once, few, many, or a class for an expanded clone.

TRBJ1-6,TRBV10-3,.,CAISPAAGQVNSPLHF
TRBJ1-2,TRBV25-1,.,CAWSVTSGPYGYTF
TRBJ1-6,TRBV11-1,.,CASSGGAGAKFSPLHF
TRBJ1-2,TRBV9,many,CASSPERGFGYTF
TRBJ1-1,TRBV19,many,CASTPARANTEAFF
TRBJ1-2,TRBV7-8,many,CASSRSLGDGYGYTF
TRBJ2-7,TRBV20-1,many,CSAREWAYEQYF
TRBJ1-2,TRBV15,few,CATSRDTIEGRIYGYTF
TRBJ1-6,TRBV15,.,CATSRDRDRVNSPLHF
TRBJ2-1,TRBV6-4,once,CASSDALQRQTFNEQFF
TRBJ2-7,TRBV10-3,.,CASSTTGGPYEQYF
TRBJ1-1,TRBV10-3,.,CTISDRTGRMNTEAFF
TRBJ2-7,TRBV6-1,.,CASSEGAREQYF
TRBJ2-7,TRBV7-6,many,CASSLGHLTYEQYF
TRBJ2-2,TRBV24-1,many,CATSDPRKMLTGELFF